A single sample is the source of the 26 T cell receptor beta chains below, sequenced in a study of blood T cell repertoires in COVID-19. The repertoire was sequenced with immunoSEQ multiplex PCR; TCRdb's copy has only in-frame clones and lacks some. The sample carries under 150,000 clones, about 80% recorded once. The sample taken for sequencing was peripheral blood. Every receptor here comes from a woman of 80 years or more in a cohort sampled during active or convalescent COVID-19.

The rearrangement uses TRBV19 and TRBJ2-7; 8 nucleotides align to TRBD1. V lost 7 bases, J lost 6 bases, and 23 bases stayed unmatched. The CDR3 length is 18 residues. CDR1 and CDR2 (germline): LNHDA, SQIVND (reference sequence). The CDR3 nucleotides are TGTGCCAGTACCCCAACTGGAGGGACAGGTCGAAGTCTTGGCGAGCAGTACGTC. Amino acids: CASTPTGGTGRSLGEQYV.

CDR3 DNA sequence: TGTGCCAGCAGCTTAGATCGAGGGGGAAACACCATATATTTT. Translating gives CASSLDRGGNTIYF. The chain uses TRBV11-2 and TRBJ1-3; D unresolved. Per the germline V gene, CDR1 is SGHAT and CDR2 is FQNNGV. The V end lost 0 bases, the J end lost 4 bases, and 7 bases lay between the germline ends. CDR3 size: 14 residues. The variable domain in full, completed from reference TRBV11-2 and TRBJ1-3, reads EAGVAQSPRYKIIEKRQSVAFWCNPISGHATLYWYQQILGQGPKLLIQFQNNGVVDDSQLPKDRFSAERLKGVDSTLKIQPAKLEDSAVYLCASSLDRGGNTIYFGEGSWLTVV.

The chain carries TRBV5-4 and TRBJ2-2, with TRBD2 identical over 8 bases. CDR3 size: 17 residues. Trimming cost V 0 bases and J 3 bases; bases outside gene matches: 7. The germline gives CDR1 SGHNT, CDR2 YYREEE (reference sequence). The CDR3 DNA is TGTGCCAGCAGCTTGGCCGGTAGCGGGGTGGACACCGGGGAGCTGTTTTTT. Translation: CASSLAGSGVDTGELFF.

The V and J genes are TRBV6-5 and TRBJ1-5, with 7 bases fitting TRBD1. V lost 2 bases to trimming and J lost 9 bases; unmatched junction nucleotides: 7. This CDR3 comprises 14 residues. Looked up from germline, CDR1 is MNHEY and CDR2 is SVGAGI. Here the CDR3 DNA reads TGTGCCAGCAGTTACAGGGGGCACCTATCGCCCCAGCATTTT. Amino acids: CASSYRGHLSPQHF.

J is TRBJ2-5 and V is TRBV19; 7 bases fit TRBD1. V gave up 6 bases and J gave up 5 bases; unmatched junction bases: 9. The CDR3 runs to 14 residues. The germline V gene has CDR1 LNHDA and CDR2 SQIVND (reference sequence). Here the CDR3 reads CASRETGFGETQYF. The CDR3 DNA follows: TGTGCCAGTAGAGAGACAGGGTTTGGGGAGACCCAGTACTTC.

The chain employs TRBV24-1 and TRBJ2-5; 8 bases fit TRBD1. Germline V gene lookup returns CDR1 KGHDR and CDR2 SFDVKD. CDR3 length equals 16 residues. V was clipped by 4 bases and J by 1 base; unmatched bases: 7. CDR3 DNA: TGTGCCACCAGTGACCCCGCGGACAGGGCCCAAGAGACCCAGTACTTC. Amino acids: CATSDPADRAQETQYF.

CDR3 sequence: CASSERGSGANVLTF. The CDR3 DNA reads as TGTGCCAGCAGTGAAAGAGGGTCTGGGGCCAACGTCCTGACTTTC. The chain combines TRBV6-1 with TRBJ2-6, with a weak D call TRBD2 (5 bases). Germline CDR1 and CDR2: MNHNS and SASEGT. The ends were cut back, 2 bases at V and 1 base at J, with 6 bases in the middle. The CDR3 sequence is 15 residues long.

The gene calls are TRBV7-9 and TRBJ2-7, with 10 nucleotides matching TRBD1. The CDR3 has 17 amino acids. V shed 4 bases and J 3 bases; nucleotides not matched to a gene: 12. Germline lookup yields CDR1 SEHNR and CDR2 FQNEAQ (reference sequence). DNA for the CDR3: TGTGCCAGCAGCTCCAGCGACCTAGGACAGGGGGGCTACGAGCAGTACGTC. Translated, it gives CASSSSDLGQGGYEQYV.

The rearrangement uses TRBV5-4 and TRBJ1-1; 8 bases map to TRBD1. CDR1 and CDR2 (germline): SGHNT, YYREEE (reference sequence). This CDR3 is built from 15 residues. The J segment lost 0 bases and the V segment lost 3 bases, leaving 4 bases of the junction unmatched. The chain's CDR3 is CASSYRQGLNTEAFF. The CDR3 nucleotides read TGTGCCAGCAGCTACCGACAGGGGTTGAACACTGAAGCTTTCTTT. Using reference TRBV5-4 and TRBJ1-1 for the parts outside the CDR3, the full variable domain is ETGVTQSPTHLIKTRGQQVTLRCSSQSGHNTVSWYQQALGQGPQFIFQYYREEENGRGNFPPRFSGLQFPNYSSELNVNALELDDSALYLCASSYRQGLNTEAFFGQGTRLTVV.

The chain uses TRBV7-2 and TRBJ1-6; D perhaps matches TRBD1 (6 bases). Germline CDR1 and CDR2: SGHTA and FQGNSA. V was pared by 2 bases and J by 5 bases, with 10 bases between. The CDR3 length is 15 residues. The CDR3 DNA sequence: TGTGCCAGCAGCTTATGGGGGCTCGATAATTCACCCCTCCACTTT. This translates into CASSLWGLDNSPLHF.

This rearrangement joins TRBV5-6 to TRBJ2-1, with 8 bases matching TRBD2. Looked up from germline, CDR1 is SGHDT and CDR2 is YYEEEE. The CDR3 has 15 residues. V was clipped by 0 bases and J by 5 bases; unmatched bases: 4. The CDR3 sequence is CASSLGLAFNNEQFF. DNA of the CDR3: TGTGCCAGCAGCTTGGGACTAGCGTTTAACAATGAGCAGTTCTTC.

This clone appeared a single time. The J gene is TRBJ1-6, the V gene TRBV5-5, with TRBD1 matching over 7 bases. There are 17 residues in the CDR3. V shed 1 base, J shed 6 bases, and the junction held 10 bases outside the gene matches. Looked up from germline, CDR1 is SGHKS and CDR2 is YYEKEE (reference sequence). CDR3 nucleotides: TGTGCCAGCAGCTTGACCCTTCGAGACAGGGCTAATTCACCCCTCCACTTT. It specifies CASSLTLRDRANSPLHF. The full variable domain, completed using reference TRBV5-5 and TRBJ1-6, is DAGVTQSPTHLIKTRGQQVTLRCSPISGHKSVSWYQQVLGQGPQFIFQYYEKEERGRGNFPDRFSARQFPNYSSELNVNALLLGDSALYLCASSLTLRDRANSPLHFGNGTRLTVT.

The chain uses TRBV3-1 (or the pseudogene TRBV3-2) and TRBJ1-2, with 8 bases aligning to TRBD1. Trimming cost V 3 bases and J 6 bases; bases outside gene matches: 6. The CDR3 consists of 14 residues. Germline loops: CDR1 LGHDT, CDR2 YNNKEL (reference sequence). This CDR3 is CASSHRGLMDGYTF. The CDR3 nucleotides are TGTGCCAGCAGCCACAGGGGGCTAATGGATGGCTACACCTTC.

The CDR3 nucleotides are TGCGCCAGCAGCTTACACAGGGTAGTGAACACTGAAGCTTTCTTT. As protein: CASSLHRVVNTEAFF. V gene TRBV5-1 combines with J gene TRBJ1-1; D might be TRBD1 (6 bases). The length of the CDR3 is 15 residues. Germline CDR1 SGHRS, CDR2 YFSETQ. V was clipped by 2 bases and J by 0 bases, with 11 bases between them.

The chain carries TRBV7-9 and TRBJ1-2; D perhaps matches TRBD1 (6 bases). With 4 bases removed from V and 4 bases from J, the gap between germline ends came to 13 bases. Germline CDR1 reads SEHNR; CDR2 reads FQNEAQ (reference sequence). CDR3 length equals 14 residues. The CDR3 is CASSWDTPTYGYTF. CDR3 in DNA: TGTGCCAGCAGCTGGGACACACCCACCTATGGCTACACCTTC.

This chain joins TRBV5-1 and TRBJ2-2; a weak D match, TRBD1 (5 bases). The CDR3 extends over 16 amino acids. Germline CDR1 is SGHRS and CDR2 is YFSETQ. V was trimmed by 4 bases and J by 0 bases, leaving 13 bases between them. CDR3 protein: CASSLGHLTNTGELFF. The CDR3 region has the DNA TGCGCCAGCAGCCTTGGACACCTAACGAACACCGGGGAGCTGTTTTTT.

In DNA form, the CDR3 reads TGTGCCAGCTCACTGGACAGGGGGCGAGTCGGCTACACCTTC. Translating it yields CASSLDRGRVGYTF. The chain employs TRBV18 and TRBJ1-2, with 11 positions matching TRBD1. J gave up 8 bases and V 4 bases, and 6 bases lay outside the gene matches. This CDR3 is 14 amino acids long. Germline assignment: CDR1 KGHSH and CDR2 LQKENI. Complete variable domain (other parts from reference TRBV18 and TRBJ1-2): NAGVMQNPRHLVRRRGQEARLRCSPMKGHSHVYWYRQLPEEGLKFMVYLQKENIIDESGMPKERFSAEFPKEGPSILRIQQVVRGDSAAYFCASSLDRGRVGYTFGSGTRLTVV.

This clone was seen a few times. The chain is built from TRBV19 and TRBJ1-1, with TRBD1 as a possible D gene (5 bases). Trimming pared 7 bases from V and 5 bases from J, leaving 26 bases between. Germline CDR1 is LNHDA and CDR2 is SQIVND (reference sequence). There are 17 residues in the CDR3. CDR3 DNA: TGTGCCAGTACCAAATGGACGGGCCAGGGAAGGGCGACTGAAGCTTTCTTT. The encoded protein is CASTKWTGQGRATEAFF. The variable domain in full, completed from reference TRBV19 and TRBJ1-1, reads DGGITQSPKYLFRKEGQNVTLSCEQNLNHDAMYWYRQDPGQGLRLIYYSQIVNDFQKGDIAEGYSVSREKKESFPLTVTSAQKNPTAFYLCASTKWTGQGRATEAFFGQGTRLTVV.

The V gene is TRBV24-1, the J gene TRBJ2-1, with D perhaps TRBD2 (7 bases). With 4 bases removed from V and 1 base from J, the gap between germline ends came to 13 bases. Germline V gives CDR1 KGHDR, CDR2 SFDVKD. This CDR3 has 16 amino acids. The CDR3 region is CATSDPKGGSYNEQFF. In nucleotides, the CDR3 is TGTGCCACCAGTGACCCGAAGGGGGGGTCCTACAATGAGCAGTTCTTC.

The rearrangement joins TRBV18 to TRBJ2-7; possibly TRBD1 for D (5 bases). This CDR3 is built from 16 residues. V lost 0 bases, J lost 5 bases, and 17 bases lay in between. The V gene's germline CDR1 is KGHSH and CDR2 LQKENI. The CDR3 DNA reads TGTGCCAGCTCACCACCAGGGGCACCCTACCGGAACGAGCAGTACTTC. Translated, it gives CASSPPGAPYRNEQYF.

This clone was picked up one time. V is TRBV6-5 and J is TRBJ1-2, with 11 bases identical to TRBD1. Germline V gives CDR1 MNHEY, CDR2 SVGAGI. CDR3 length: 16 residues. With 2 bases clipped from V and 8 bases from J, the junction kept 10 bases outside the gene matches. The CDR3 here is CASSYHNQDRGLGYTF. The CDR3 DNA is TGTGCCAGCAGTTACCACAATCAGGACAGGGGGCTCGGCTACACCTTC.

The V call is TRBV2, the J call TRBJ2-6, with TRBD2 matching over 7 bases. CDR1 SNHLY and CDR2 FYNNEI come from the germline V gene. V gave up 7 bases and J gave up 0 bases; unmatched junction bases: 6. CDR3 length equals 16 residues. The CDR3 sequence is CASTQGRASGANVLTF. Written as DNA, the CDR3 is TGTGCCAGCACCCAAGGGAGGGCCTCTGGGGCCAACGTCCTGACTTTC.

The chain links TRBV24-1 to TRBJ1-2; D unclear. CDR3 length: 17 residues. From germline, CDR1 is KGHDR and CDR2 SFDVKD. Trimming left V 5 bases short and J 0 bases short, with 18 bases between. The DNA for the CDR3 is TGTGCCACCAGTGCCCCCGTTGGGGTGGGAGCTAACTATGGCTACACCTTC. Translated: CATSAPVGVGANYGYTF.

The chain uses TRBV3-1 (or the pseudogene TRBV3-2) and TRBJ2-1, with D hard to call. Trimming removed 2 bases at V and 4 bases at J, with 6 bases between. This CDR3 comprises 13 residues. In germline, CDR1 is LGHDT, CDR2 YNNKEL (reference sequence). CDR3 nucleotides: TGTGCCAGCAGCCAACTCAGGTACAATGAGCAGTTCTTC. It specifies CASSQLRYNEQFF.

This clone has a single count. The V gene is TRBV16, the J gene TRBJ2-7, with D uncertain. This CDR3 is built from 14 residues. CDR1 is KGHSY and CDR2 is FQNENV in the germline V gene. The V end was cut by 4 bases, the J end by 3 bases, with 13 bases between. CDR3 amino acids: CASSPRASFYEQYF. The CDR3 DNA reads as TGTGCCAGCAGCCCGCGAGCATCCTTCTACGAGCAGTACTTC.

The table lists this clone with a count of one. This sequence joins TRBV6-5 and TRBJ2-7; D perhaps matches TRBD2 (5 bases). Germline-derived CDR1 and CDR2 are MNHEY and SVGAGI. The V gene lost 6 bases and the J gene lost 0 bases, with 15 bases spanning the gap. The CDR3 is made up of 15 amino acids. In nucleotides, the CDR3 is TGTGCCAGCAGCCAGGAGGTTGAGAGCTCCTACGAGCAGTACTTC. Amino acids: CASSQEVESSYEQYF.